This T cell receptor (beta chain) was captured in a study of T-cell reconstitution after alpha-beta-depleted transplantation in children. Study findings and constraints: The study traced high day-60 TCRbeta diversity in some patients to surviving recipient T cells and thymic progenitors. Reportedly, roughly two months post-transplant, alpha-beta T cells arose from several hundred expanded graft clones. Newly generated T cells supplied most T-cell counts and diversity one year post-transplant.

A library of TCRbeta sequences, prepared with unique molecular identifiers, was generated. In TCRdb, the PCR reads were re-called with MiXCR into one record per CDR3 protein. The table records roughly 200,000 distinct CDR3 sequences, roughly 8.1% of them present only once. As concerns this clonotype: Its antigen remains unknown.

Losses at the gene ends were 0 bases for V and 7 bases for J; bases not matched to a gene: 2. This CDR3 has 15 amino acids. Germline lookup yields CDR1 SGHAT and CDR2 FQNNGV. This sequence joins TRBV11-2 and TRBJ2-1, with 11 bases aligning to TRBD2. This receptor was obtained from a male patient aged 2-15 years who had a stem cell transplant for acute myeloid leukemia, so the T cells may come from the graft donor. The specimen comprised PBMCs, mostly from graft donor cells, sampled 360 days after TCRalphabeta/CD19-depleted stem cell transplant. Here the CDR3 reads CASSLERLAGNEQFF. CDR3 DNA: TGTGCCAGCAGCTTAGAAAGACTAGCGGGAAATGAGCAGTTCTTC.